These 26 T cell receptor beta chains were all obtained from the same sample, sequenced in a study of cytotoxic CD8 clonotypes in ibrutinib-treated CLL. Assay used: immunoSEQ multiplex PCR; TCRdb lists only in-frame clones, some missing. The sample carries 150,000 or so clones, under 85% recorded once. The starting material was PBMCs, obtained after 24 months of ibrutinib treatment. The receptors derive from a human donor with chronic lymphocytic leukemia.

This clone was recorded only once. V is TRBV11-3 and J is TRBJ1-1; TRBD1 matches 7 bases. J was trimmed by 1 base and V by 5 bases; bases with no gene match: 4. Per the germline V gene, CDR1 is SGHNT and CDR2 is YENEEA. There are 14 residues in the CDR3. This chain's CDR3 is CASSRQGGNTEAFF. CDR3 nucleotides: TGTGCCAGCAGCCGACAGGGAGGGAACACTGAAGCTTTCTTT. Complete variable domain (other parts from reference TRBV11-3 and TRBJ1-1): EAGVVQSPRYKIIEKKQPVAFWCNPISGHNTLYWYLQNLGQGPELLIRYENEEAVDDSQLPKDRFSAERLKGVDSTLKIQPAELGDSAVYLCASSRQGGNTEAFFGQGTRLTVV.

V is TRBV2 and J is TRBJ1-2; no reliable D call. V lost 5 bases, J lost 3 bases, and 13 bases lay in between. This CDR3 is built from 14 residues. Germline V lookup: CDR1 SNHLY, CDR2 FYNNEI. CDR3 sequence: CASSPTGGDYGYTF. DNA of the CDR3: TGTGCCAGCAGTCCCACCGGCGGGGACTATGGCTACACCTTC.

The table lists this clone with a count of one. The chain has TRBV6-4 and TRBJ2-1; the match to TRBD2 covers 9 bases. CDR1 and CDR2 (germline): MRHNA, SNTAGT. The CDR3 spans 20 residues. The V and J ends lost 5 bases and 0 bases, in that order; junction bases with no gene match: 17. The CDR3 DNA follows: TGTGCCAGCAGTCTCGGACCGGGACTAGCCTTAACCTCCTCCTACAATGAGCAGTTCTTC. Its protein product is CASSLGPGLALTSSYNEQFF.

The V and J genes are TRBV5-1 and TRBJ1-3, with D unclear. V was cut by 5 bases and J by 4 bases, with 13 bases left in between. Germline V gene sequence: CDR1 SGHRS, CDR2 YFSETQ. The CDR3 has 14 amino acids. CDR3 loop: CASRDLKSGNTIYF. CDR3 DNA sequence: TGCGCCAGCAGGGATCTTAAGTCCGGAAACACCATATATTTT.

The rearrangement joins TRBV18 to TRBJ1-5; no firm D call. V was pared by 6 bases and J by 5 bases, with 8 bases between. The CDR3 is 12 amino acids. Per the germline V gene, CDR1 is KGHSH and CDR2 is LQKENI. The CDR3 is CASSLAYQPQHF. Written as DNA, the CDR3 is TGTGCCAGCTCTCTCGCCTATCAGCCCCAGCATTTT. The full variable domain, completed using reference TRBV18 and TRBJ1-5, is NAGVMQNPRHLVRRRGQEARLRCSPMKGHSHVYWYRQLPEEGLKFMVYLQKENIIDESGMPKERFSAEFPKEGPSILRIQQVVRGDSAAYFCASSLAYQPQHFGDGTRLSIL.

This clone appeared a few times. The CDR3 spells CASSLIQGDNEQYF. The CDR3, as DNA: TGTGCCAGCAGCTTGATACAGGGAGATAACGAGCAGTACTTC. This rearrangement joins TRBV5-5 to TRBJ2-7; D may be TRBD1 (6 bases). V lost 1 base, J lost 5 bases, and 13 bases lay in between. The CDR3 consists of 14 residues. Germline V gives CDR1 SGHKS, CDR2 YYEKEE (reference sequence).

In its sample, this clone is medium-sized. The chain couples TRBV5-1 to TRBJ2-3, with D unclear. The CDR3 covers 15 residues. The V end lost 4 bases, the J end lost 1 base, and 13 bases lay between the germline ends. From germline, CDR1 is SGHRS and CDR2 YFSETQ. CDR3: CASSEQRSRTDTQYF. The CDR3 DNA reads TGCGCCAGCAGCGAACAGCGAAGTCGCACAGATACGCAGTATTTT.

The chain recombines TRBV6-6 with TRBJ1-2; no reliable D call. The V gene's germline CDR1 is MNHNY and CDR2 SVGAGI (reference sequence). The germline V and J ends were trimmed by 6 bases and 2 bases, with 13 bases remaining between them. The CDR3 is made up of 14 amino acids. The CDR3 here is CASSPGPSNYGYTF. The CDR3 DNA reads as TGTGCCAGCAGCCCCGGACCGTCGAACTATGGCTACACCTTC.

This clone has more than one count but fewer than ten. This chain connects TRBV2 to TRBJ1-2; D call uncertain. Germline values: CDR1 SNHLY, CDR2 FYNNEI. The CDR3 length is 13 residues. V was pared by 4 bases and J by 4 bases, with 10 bases between. CDR3: CASSVGEIYGYTF. Written as DNA, the CDR3 is TGTGCCAGCAGTGTCGGGGAGATCTATGGCTACACCTTC.

The chain couples TRBV5-6 to TRBJ2-3, with TRBD1 identical over 7 bases. The CDR3 is 15 residues long. The J segment lost 4 bases and the V segment lost 3 bases, leaving 8 bases of the junction unmatched. Germline lookup yields CDR1 SGHDT and CDR2 YYEEEE. Here the CDR3 reads CASSWDHRGPDTQYF. CDR3 sequence (DNA): TGTGCCAGCAGCTGGGACCACAGGGGACCAGATACGCAGTATTTT.

This chain joins TRBV19 and TRBJ2-7; 8 bases align to TRBD1. The CDR3 covers 15 residues. The germline gives CDR1 LNHDA, CDR2 SQIVND (reference sequence). The V segment lost 5 bases and the J segment 0 bases; nucleotides outside the gene matches: 6. CDR3 nucleotides: TGTGCCAGTAGTGTGGACAGGGCCTACTCCTACGAGCAGTACTTC. Amino acids: CASSVDRAYSYEQYF.

The CDR3, as DNA: TGTGCCAGCAGCGACCCGCTCAGATACGAGCAGTACTTC. Its translation: CASSDPLRYEQYF. J is TRBJ2-7 and V is TRBV13; D not resolved. The germline CDR1 and CDR2 sequences are PRHDT and FYEKMQ (reference sequence). V lost 5 bases and J 4 bases, leaving 12 bases between the germline ends. The CDR3 is 13 residues long.

The rearrangement links TRBV14 to TRBJ2-2, with D unclear. Looked up from germline, CDR1 is SGHDN and CDR2 is FVKESK. CDR3 length: 15 residues. V was clipped by 4 bases and J by 2 bases, with 11 bases between them. CDR3 amino acids: CASSRAMGNTGELFF. The CDR3, as DNA: TGTGCCAGCAGCCGGGCAATGGGTAACACCGGGGAGCTGTTTTTT.

The chain carries TRBV18 and TRBJ2-7, with D maybe TRBD1 (6 bases). The ends were cut back, 2 bases at V and 6 bases at J, with 11 bases in the middle. This CDR3 spans 13 amino acids. Germline V CDR1 and CDR2: KGHSH, LQKENI. The CDR3, as DNA: TGTGCCAGCTCACCAAACAGGGATAGCGAGCAGTACTTC. As protein: CASSPNRDSEQYF.

The CDR3 sequence: CASSRGQGLPEAFF. The CDR3 DNA follows: TGTGCCAGCAGCAGGGGACAGGGGTTGCCTGAAGCTTTCTTT. This chain uses TRBV21-1 with TRBJ1-1; TRBD1 reflects the table's D call only, with no check against the DNA. TRBV21-1 is a documented pseudogene. This CDR3 spans 14 amino acids.

The CDR3 region is CASSPGPGNYGYTF. CDR3 DNA sequence: TGTGCCAGCAGCCCGGGACCAGGCAACTATGGCTACACCTTC. The chain joins TRBV5-4 to TRBJ1-2; maybe TRBD1 (5 bases). Trimming took 4 bases from V and 2 from J, leaving 12 bases between them. Germline CDR1 SGHNT, CDR2 YYREEE (reference sequence). The CDR3 has 14 residues.

V usage is TRBV7-9 and J usage is TRBJ2-5, with 10 bases matching TRBD2. CDR3 length: 15 amino acids. CDR1 and CDR2 from the germline V gene are SEHNR and FQNEAQ (reference sequence). The junction had 2 bases not matched to a gene; V was cut back by 3 bases and J by 1 base. For the CDR3, the DNA is TGTGCCAGCAGCTTTAGCGGGGGGACCCAAGAGACCCAGTACTTC. It translates to CASSFSGGTQETQYF. The variable domain in full, with the rest retrieved from reference TRBV7-9 and TRBJ2-5, is DTGVSQNPRHKITKRGQNVTFRCDPISEHNRLYWYRQTLGQGPEFLTYFQNEAQLEKSRLLSDRFSAERPKGSFSTLEIQRTEQGDSAMYLCASSFSGGTQETQYFGPGTRLLVL.

In its sample, this clone is medium-sized. The J gene is TRBJ2-7, the V gene TRBV5-1; D is possibly TRBD1 (6 bases). Trimming removed 2 bases at V and 0 bases at J, with 15 bases between. The CDR3 loop spans 16 amino acids. The germline gives CDR1 SGHRS, CDR2 YFSETQ. CDR3 in DNA: TGCGCCAGCAGCTTAACCGGGACAACCTCCTCCTACGAGCAGTACTTC. Its translation: CASSLTGTTSSYEQYF. The whole variable domain, remainder taken from reference TRBV5-1 and TRBJ2-7, is KAGVTQTPRYLIKTRGQQVTLSCSPISGHRSVSWYQQTPGQGLQFLFEYFSETQRNKGNFPGRFSGRQFSNSRSEMNVSTLELGDSALYLCASSLTGTTSSYEQYFGPGTRLTVT.

The CDR3 DNA reads TGTGCCAGCAGCGCCTATCTAGCGGAAGAGACCCAGTACTTC. It translates to CASSAYLAEETQYF. The V and J genes are TRBV6-1 and TRBJ2-5; 7 bases fit TRBD2. CDR3 length equals 14 residues. J was trimmed by 3 bases and V by 6 bases; bases with no gene match: 7. CDR1 MNHNS and CDR2 SASEGT come from the germline V gene.

This chain joins TRBV7-9 and TRBJ2-2, with 9 bases lining up with TRBD1. This CDR3 spans 16 amino acids. The V segment lost 3 bases and the J segment 7 bases; nucleotides outside the gene matches: 9. Per the germline V gene, CDR1 is SEHNR and CDR2 is FQNEAQ (reference sequence). In DNA, the CDR3 is TGTGCCAGCAGCTTCGGACAGGGGTTTTACATCGGGGAGCTGTTTTTT. Its protein product is CASSFGQGFYIGELFF. The full variable domain, completed using reference TRBV7-9 and TRBJ2-2, is DTGVSQNPRHKITKRGQNVTFRCDPISEHNRLYWYRQTLGQGPEFLTYFQNEAQLEKSRLLSDRFSAERPKGSFSTLEIQRTEQGDSAMYLCASSFGQGFYIGELFFGEGSRLTVL.

CDR3 amino acids: CASGSGTSGVTGELFF. The CDR3 DNA sequence: TGTGCTAGTGGATCCGGGACTAGCGGTGTCACCGGGGAGCTGTTTTTT. The chain links TRBV12-5 to TRBJ2-2; 11 bases are a match to TRBD2. The CDR3 length is 16 residues. Germline V lookup: CDR1 LGHNT, CDR2 FRNRAP. V gave up 6 bases and J gave up 4 bases; unmatched junction bases: 7.

This chain connects TRBV6-5 to TRBJ1-5; D may be TRBD1 (5 bases). Per germline, CDR1 MNHEY and CDR2 SVGAGI. Trimming removed 6 bases from V and 4 bases from J, with 10 bases in between. The CDR3 loop spans 13 amino acids. This CDR3 reads CASRGPVNQPQHF. For the CDR3, the DNA is TGTGCCAGCAGGGGACCCGTTAATCAGCCCCAGCATTTT.

The chain joins TRBV18 to TRBJ2-1; the D is unclear. The CDR3 loop spans 13 amino acids. Trimming removed 3 bases from V and 8 bases from J, with 11 bases in between. The germline V gene encodes CDR1 KGHSH and CDR2 LQKENI. The CDR3 region has the DNA TGTGCCAGCTCACCCCGTAAGCAGGATGAGCAGTTCTTC. Protein: CASSPRKQDEQFF.

The chain uses TRBV14 and TRBJ2-4; no firm D call. The CDR3 extends over 15 amino acids. Germline CDR1 SGHDN, CDR2 FVKESK. Trimming stripped 5 bases from V and 0 bases from J, with 11 bases between. The CDR3 DNA reads as TGTGCCAGCAGCGGGTATAACCTAGCCAAAAACATTCAGTACTTC. It yields the protein CASSGYNLAKNIQYF. The full variable domain, with the rest looked up from reference TRBV14 and TRBJ2-4, is EAGVTQFPSHSVIEKGQTVTLRCDPISGHDNLYWYRRVMGKEIKFLLHFVKESKQDESGMPNNRFLAERTGGTYSTLKVQPAELEDSGVYFCASSGYNLAKNIQYFGAGTRLSVL.

This rearrangement joins TRBV2 to TRBJ2-2; 7 bases map to TRBD1. The CDR3 runs to 15 residues. Trimming removed 4 bases from V and 3 bases from J; junction bases left unmatched: 5. In germline, CDR1 is SNHLY, CDR2 FYNNEI. In DNA form, the CDR3 reads TGTGCCAGCAGTGGCAGGGGGATAGACACCGGGGAGCTGTTTTTT. The encoded protein is CASSGRGIDTGELFF.

The chain combines TRBV4-1 with TRBJ2-1; 9 bases align to TRBD2. The CDR3 runs to 18 residues. Germline assignment: CDR1 MGHRA and CDR2 YSYEKL. The trim removed 2 bases at V and 7 bases at J, leaving 15 bases unmatched. The CDR3 sequence: CASSQQSLSGTSFNEQFF. CDR3 sequence (DNA): TGCGCCAGCAGCCAACAAAGCCTATCCGGGACTAGCTTTAATGAGCAGTTCTTC.